The 18 T cell receptor beta chains listed next were all sequenced from one sample in a study of blood T cell repertoires in COVID-19 (dated by TCRdb to 2020 to 2021). Receptor libraries were prepared by the immunoSEQ multiplex PCR assay. Held by TCRdb, this immuneACCESS table contains in-frame sequences only and omits some clones. Under half of the omission traces to an unresolved V gene where checked; the cause of the rest is unknown. Here the sample has over 75,000 clones; approximately 87% occur a single time. The top ten clones comprise 1.5% of the sample. Sequencing was carried out using peripheral blood. Every receptor here comes from a human donor with active COVID-19. The donor label of this sample is uncertain.

The CDR3 bases are TGTGCCAGTGACAGGTCCTCAAGCTCCTACGAGCAGTACTTC. Encoded protein: CASDRSSSSYEQYF. The genes are TRBV6-5 and TRBJ2-7; TRBD1 might be the D (6 bases). The germline gives CDR1 MNHEY, CDR2 SVGAGI. This CDR3 contains 14 residues. The ends were cut back, 9 bases at V and 0 bases at J, with 15 bases in the middle.

The genes are TRBV4-2 and TRBJ1-4; 8 bases match TRBD1. The junction had 13 bases not matched to a gene; V was cut back by 6 bases and J by 10 bases. Germline CDR1 is LGHNA and CDR2 is YNFKEQ. CDR3 length: 15 amino acids. This CDR3 is CASRKEGADRVKLFF. As DNA, the CDR3 is TGTGCCAGCAGGAAGGAGGGGGCGGACAGGGTAAAACTGTTTTTT.

This sequence joins TRBV6-6 and TRBJ1-2; the match to TRBD1 covers 8 bases. The CDR3 contains 13 residues. Germline values: CDR1 MNHNY, CDR2 SVGAGI (reference sequence). The junction had 6 bases not matched to a gene; V was cut back by 5 bases and J by 7 bases. DNA of the CDR3: TGTGCCAGCAGTAAAGGACAGGGAACTGGCTACACCTTC. Translated: CASSKGQGTGYTF.

The chain joins TRBV5-6 to TRBJ1-2; 9 bases line up with TRBD1. CDR1 is SGHDT and CDR2 is YYEEEE in the germline V gene. V was clipped by 4 bases and J by 4 bases; unmatched bases: 8. CDR3 length equals 15 residues. The CDR3 sequence: CASSGGTTGGYGYTF. The CDR3 bases are TGTGCCAGCAGCGGAGGGACGACAGGGGGCTATGGCTACACCTTC.

This clone turned up a few times. The chain couples TRBV7-9 to TRBJ1-6; TRBD1 is a possible D gene (5 bases). Between the trimmed V and J ends, which lost 1 base and 10 bases, there was a span of 8 bases. Germline values: CDR1 SEHNR, CDR2 FQNEAQ (reference sequence). This CDR3 region has 13 residues. As DNA, the CDR3 is TGTGCCAGCAGCTTAGGACAGATGTCACCCCTCCACTTT. Translating gives CASSLGQMSPLHF.

This clone was seen a handful of times. V and J are TRBV29-1 and TRBJ1-6; D may be TRBD1 (6 bases). The germline CDR1 and CDR2 sequences are SQVTM and ANQGSEA. The CDR3 is made up of 13 amino acids. V shed 4 bases and J shed 5 bases, with 9 bases lying between them. CDR3 sequence (DNA): TGCAGCGTTGGGACAGCCAATAATTCACCCCTCCACTTT. This encodes CSVGTANNSPLHF.

The V call is TRBV25-1, the J call TRBJ2-7; 8 bases are shared with TRBD2. The CDR3 covers 11 residues. From germline, CDR1 is MGHDK and CDR2 SYGVNS. Trimming removed 6 bases from V and 13 bases from J; junction bases left unmatched: 8. In DNA form, the CDR3 reads TGTGCCAGCAGCGAGGCGGGGGGCGCATACTTC. This codes for CASSEAGGAYF.

V usage is TRBV2 and J usage is TRBJ2-1, with D tentatively TRBD1 (6 bases). The CDR3 spans 12 residues. CDR1 and CDR2 from the germline V gene are SNHLY and FYNNEI. V dropped 7 bases and J dropped 7 bases, with 11 bases sitting between them. CDR3 sequence reads: CASTDRFNEQFF. As DNA, the CDR3 is TGTGCCAGCACGGACAGATTTAATGAGCAGTTCTTC.

The V gene is TRBV19, the J gene TRBJ1-3, with 9 bases identical to TRBD1. Germline-derived CDR1 and CDR2 are LNHDA and SQIVND (reference sequence). V gave up 7 bases and J gave up 7 bases; unmatched junction bases: 11. The CDR3 is made up of 15 amino acids. In DNA, the CDR3 is TGTGCCAGTACCTTGGACAGGGGAAACGTTAACACCATATATTTT. Its protein is CASTLDRGNVNTIYF.

This clone was observed a single time. The gene calls are TRBV3-1 (or the pseudogene TRBV3-2) and TRBJ2-2; perhaps TRBD2 as D (6 bases). The CDR3 consists of 17 residues. Germline values: CDR1 LGHDT, CDR2 YNNKEL (reference sequence). Deletions cut 5 bases from V and 2 bases from J, with 18 bases between. Written as DNA, the CDR3 is TGTGCCAGCAGCTACTACCCTGGCGGGGTAAACACCGGGGAGCTGTTTTTT. Translating it yields CASSYYPGGVNTGELFF.

The J gene is TRBJ1-4, the V gene TRBV7-8; possibly TRBD1 for D (6 bases). The germline gives CDR1 SGHVS, CDR2 FQNEAQ. Trimming removed 5 bases from V and 2 bases from J, with 18 bases in between. CDR3 size: 17 residues. The CDR3 DNA sequence: TGTGCCAGCAGCCCAGACGAAACAGGGCCGACTAATGAAAAACTGTTTTTT. It yields the protein CASSPDETGPTNEKLFF.

V and J are TRBV18 and TRBJ1-5; 10 nucleotides align to TRBD1. V shed 3 bases and J 4 bases; nucleotides not matched to a gene: 0. CDR1 is KGHSH and CDR2 is LQKENI in the germline V gene. CDR3 length equals 14 residues. The CDR3 loop reads CASSPGQGNQPQHF. The CDR3 DNA is TGTGCCAGCTCACCGGGACAGGGGAATCAGCCCCAGCATTTT. Combining the CDR3 with reference TRBV18 and TRBJ1-5 gives the whole variable domain NAGVMQNPRHLVRRRGQEARLRCSPMKGHSHVYWYRQLPEEGLKFMVYLQKENIIDESGMPKERFSAEFPKEGPSILRIQQVVRGDSAAYFCASSPGQGNQPQHFGDGTRLSIL.

In DNA, the CDR3 is TGCGCCAGCAGCTTGGGACAGCGATACGGCTACACCTTC. Protein: CASSLGQRYGYTF. V gene TRBV5-1 combines with J gene TRBJ1-2; tentatively, D is TRBD1 (5 bases). This CDR3 has 13 amino acids. CDR1 and CDR2 (germline): SGHRS, YFSETQ. The V and J ends lost 0 bases and 8 bases respectively, with 11 bases between them.

This clone was seen once. V and J are TRBV7-6 and TRBJ2-1; D ambiguous. Germline V gene lookup returns CDR1 SGHVS and CDR2 FNYEAQ. V shed 1 base and J shed 9 bases, with 7 bases lying between them. The CDR3 is made up of 12 amino acids. DNA for the CDR3: TGTGCCAGCAGCTTAGTACATCCTGAGCAGTTCTTC. Translating gives CASSLVHPEQFF.

The chain is built from TRBV21-1 and TRBJ2-7; the table names TRBD1, a call not compared with the DNA. TRBV21-1 is reported as a pseudogene. The CDR3 contains 19 residues. CDR3 region: CASSKEESSPGQGPNEQYF. As DNA, the CDR3 is TGTGCCAGCAGCAAAGAGGAATCTTCTCCGGGACAGGGACCCAACGAGCAGTACTTC.

This clone was seen a handful of times. This chain links TRBV6-1 with TRBJ1-6; no clear D gene. Germline CDR1 reads MNHNS; CDR2 reads SASEGT. This CDR3 has 20 amino acids. V lost 2 bases, J lost 0 bases, and 20 bases lay in between. The CDR3 region is CASSENYLDSWSSYNSPLHF. DNA for the CDR3: TGTGCCAGCAGTGAAAATTATCTGGACTCTTGGAGCTCCTATAATTCACCCCTCCACTTT.

This clone has just one count. The chain uses TRBV14 and TRBJ1-1; D is unresolved. The ends were cut back, 7 bases at V and 0 bases at J, with 9 bases in the middle. The V gene's germline CDR1 is SGHDN and CDR2 FVKESK. This CDR3 has 13 residues. As DNA, the CDR3 is TGTGCCAGCACTAAGTCTATGAACACTGAAGCTTTCTTT. It yields the protein CASTKSMNTEAFF.

The rearrangement uses TRBV5-5 and TRBJ1-2; 7 bases align to TRBD1. Trimming at V came to 5 bases and at J to 4 bases, leaving 11 bases not matched to a gene. Per germline, CDR1 SGHKS and CDR2 YYEKEE (reference sequence). The CDR3 covers 15 residues. CDR3 protein: CASRMIGGSTYGYTF. The CDR3, as DNA: TGTGCCAGCAGAATGATAGGGGGCTCCACCTATGGCTACACCTTC. Full variable domain (outside the CDR3, taken from reference TRBV5-5 and TRBJ1-2): DAGVTQSPTHLIKTRGQQVTLRCSPISGHKSVSWYQQVLGQGPQFIFQYYEKEERGRGNFPDRFSARQFPNYSSELNVNALLLGDSALYLCASRMIGGSTYGYTFGSGTRLTVV.